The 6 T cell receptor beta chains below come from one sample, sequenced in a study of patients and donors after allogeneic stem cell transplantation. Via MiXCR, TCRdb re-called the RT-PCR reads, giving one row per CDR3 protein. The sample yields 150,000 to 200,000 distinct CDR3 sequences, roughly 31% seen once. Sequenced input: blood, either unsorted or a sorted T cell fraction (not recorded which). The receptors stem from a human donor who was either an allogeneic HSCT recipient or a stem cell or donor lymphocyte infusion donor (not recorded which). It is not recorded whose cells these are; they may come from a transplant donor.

CDR3: CASSFQSGSHNEQFF. The CDR3 DNA reads TGTGCCAGCAGTTTCCAAAGCGGGAGCCACAATGAGCAGTTCTTC. The chain employs TRBV28 and TRBJ2-1; TRBD2 matches at 8 bases. V gave up 3 bases and J gave up 5 bases; unmatched junction bases: 6. The CDR3 has 15 residues. Germline V lookup: CDR1 MDHEN, CDR2 SYDVKM.

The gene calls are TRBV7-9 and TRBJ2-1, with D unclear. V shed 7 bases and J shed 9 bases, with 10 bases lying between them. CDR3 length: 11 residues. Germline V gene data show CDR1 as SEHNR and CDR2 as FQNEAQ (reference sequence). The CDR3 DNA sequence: TGTGCCAGCACCCTATTTGTTGAGCAGTTCTTC. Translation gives CASTLFVEQFF.

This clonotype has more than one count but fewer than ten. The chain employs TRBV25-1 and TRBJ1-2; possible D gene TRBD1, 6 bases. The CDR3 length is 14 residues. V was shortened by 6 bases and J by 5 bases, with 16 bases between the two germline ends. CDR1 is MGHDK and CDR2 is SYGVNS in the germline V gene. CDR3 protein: CASSLTGLGYGYTF. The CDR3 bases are TGTGCCAGCAGCCTCACAGGGTTAGGGTATGGCTACACCTTC.

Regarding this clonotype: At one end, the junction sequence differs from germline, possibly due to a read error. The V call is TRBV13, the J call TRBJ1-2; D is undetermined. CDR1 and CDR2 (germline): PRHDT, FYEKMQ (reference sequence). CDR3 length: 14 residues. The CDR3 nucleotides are TGTGCCAGCAGCCTAGGGAGCGCTAACTATGGCTACACCTTC. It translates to CASSLGSANYGYTF.

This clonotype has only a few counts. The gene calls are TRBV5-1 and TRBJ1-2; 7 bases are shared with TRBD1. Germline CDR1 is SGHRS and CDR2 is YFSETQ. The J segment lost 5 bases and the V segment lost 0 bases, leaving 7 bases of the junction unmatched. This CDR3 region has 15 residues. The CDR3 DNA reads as TGCGCCAGCAGCTTGGCCGCCGGGACAGCTTATGGCTACACCTTC. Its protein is CASSLAAGTAYGYTF.

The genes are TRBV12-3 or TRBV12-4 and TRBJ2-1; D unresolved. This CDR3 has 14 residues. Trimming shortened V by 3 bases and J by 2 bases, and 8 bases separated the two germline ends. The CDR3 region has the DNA TGTGCCAGCAGTTTGACCATAACCTACAATGAGCAGTTCTTC. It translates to CASSLTITYNEQFF.